These T cell receptor beta chains were read from a single sample in a study of T cells after yellow fever vaccination. TCRdb reprocessed the 5' RACE reads via MiXCR and lists one record per CDR3 protein. Of around 68,000 distinct CDR3 sequences in the sample, 7.3% were seen once. The source material was CD8+ T cells sorted from PBMCs, sampled roughly 10 days after the first yellow fever vaccination. Source of these receptors: a man between 18 and 29 years old who received the YFV17D yellow fever vaccine. CDR3s include the opening cysteine and the closing phenylalanine or tryptophan. D genes are given only for firm matches. Some rows mark clone size as missing; the rest say once, few, many or name a class of expanded clone.

D	V	size	J	CDR3	DNA
.	TRBV6-1	many	TRBJ2-3	CASVEGPPSTDTQYF	TGTGCCAGCGTCGAGGGCCCTCCCAGCACAGATACGCAGTATTTT
.	TRBV4-2	many	TRBJ2-1	CASSQGQTSYNEQFF	TGTGCCAGCAGCCAAGGACAAACATCCTACAATGAGCAGTTCTTC
TRBD2	TRBV3-1	few	TRBJ2-5	CASSQDEYVGGGGSETQYF	TGTGCCAGCAGCCAAGATGAGTATGTCGGCGGGGGGGGCTCTGAGACCCAGTACTTC
.	TRBV5-1	many	TRBJ1-5	CASSLYGQPQHF	TGCGCCAGCAGCTTGTACGGGCAGCCCCAGCATTTT
.	TRBV11-2	many	TRBJ2-1	CASSLTREQFF	TGTGCCAGCAGCTTAACCCGTGAGCAGTTCTTC
.	TRBV12-3/TRBV12-4	.	TRBJ2-3	CASSFIGTSTDTQYF	TGTGCCAGCAGTTTTATCGGAACTAGCACAGATACGCAGTATTTT
.	TRBV7-9	many	TRBJ2-2	CASSISEAGELFF	TGTGCCAGCAGCATATCAGAAGCAGGGGAGCTGTTTTTT
.	TRBV5-1	many	TRBJ1-2	CASSRDWGNPNYGYTF	TGCGCCAGCAGCCGTGATTGGGGAAACCCTAACTATGGCTACACCTTC
.	TRBV7-8	many	TRBJ2-6	CASSVDSGANVLTF	TGTGCCAGCAGCGTGGACTCGGGGGCCAACGTCCTGACTTTC
.	TRBV6-2/TRBV6-3	many	TRBJ2-3	CASSLVVTDTQYF	TGTGCCAGCAGCCTGGTTGTGACAGATACGCAGTATTTT
TRBD1	TRBV29-1	.	TRBJ1-1	CSGQGSPEAFF	TGCAGCGGACAGGGATCCCCTGAAGCTTTCTTT
.	TRBV9	few	TRBJ2-5	CASSDREETQYF	TGTGCCAGCAGCGACAGGGAAGAGACCCAGTACTTC
.	TRBV5-5	many	TRBJ2-2	CASSLAVVRGRDTGELFF	TGTGCCAGCAGCTTGGCCGTTGTCAGGGGACGGGACACCGGGGAGCTGTTTTTT